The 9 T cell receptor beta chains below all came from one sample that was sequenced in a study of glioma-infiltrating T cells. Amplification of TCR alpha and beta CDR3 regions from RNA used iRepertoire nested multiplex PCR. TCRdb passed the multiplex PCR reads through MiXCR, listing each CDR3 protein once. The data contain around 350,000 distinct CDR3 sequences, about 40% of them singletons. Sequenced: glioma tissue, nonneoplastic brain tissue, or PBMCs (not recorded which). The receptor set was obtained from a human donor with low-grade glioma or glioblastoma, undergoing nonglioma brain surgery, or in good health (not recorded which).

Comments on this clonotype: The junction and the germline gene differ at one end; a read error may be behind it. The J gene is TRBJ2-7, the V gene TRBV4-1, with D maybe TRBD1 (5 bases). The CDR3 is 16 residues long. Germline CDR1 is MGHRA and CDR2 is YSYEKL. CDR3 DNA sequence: TGCACCAGCAGCCAAGAATCCAGGGTACCCTCCTACGAGCAGTACTTC. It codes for CTSSQESRVPSYEQYF.

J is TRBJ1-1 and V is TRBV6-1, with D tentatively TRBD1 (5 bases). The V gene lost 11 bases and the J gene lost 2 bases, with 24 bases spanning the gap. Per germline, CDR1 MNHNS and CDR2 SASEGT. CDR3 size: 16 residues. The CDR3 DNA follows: TGTGCCTCCCTCCCCCCCCAGGGAGTGGGAAACACTGAAGCTTTCTTT. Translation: CASLPPQGVGNTEAFF.

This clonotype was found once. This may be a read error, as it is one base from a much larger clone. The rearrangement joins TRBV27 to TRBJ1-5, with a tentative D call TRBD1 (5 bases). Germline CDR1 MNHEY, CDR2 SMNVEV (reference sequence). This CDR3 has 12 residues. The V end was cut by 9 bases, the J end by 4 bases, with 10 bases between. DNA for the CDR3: TGTGCCAGAGCAAAGGGGAATCAGCCCCAGCATTTT. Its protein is CARAKGNQPQHF.

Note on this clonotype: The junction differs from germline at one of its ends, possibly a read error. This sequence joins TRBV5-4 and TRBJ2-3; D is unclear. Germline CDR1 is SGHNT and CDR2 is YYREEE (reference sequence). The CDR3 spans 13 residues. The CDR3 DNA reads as TGTGCCGGCAGCTCGCGAGACACAGATACGCAGTATTTT. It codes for CAGSSRDTDTQYF.

The chain's CDR3 is CASSMWTASGANVLTF. DNA for the CDR3: TGTGCCAGTAGTATGTGGACAGCCTCTGGGGCCAACGTCCTGACTTTC. V usage is TRBV19 and J usage is TRBJ2-6, with a weak D call TRBD1 (6 bases). The germline V gene has CDR1 LNHDA and CDR2 SQIVND (reference sequence). CDR3 length: 16 amino acids. The V end was cut by 3 bases, the J end by 0 bases, with 9 bases between.

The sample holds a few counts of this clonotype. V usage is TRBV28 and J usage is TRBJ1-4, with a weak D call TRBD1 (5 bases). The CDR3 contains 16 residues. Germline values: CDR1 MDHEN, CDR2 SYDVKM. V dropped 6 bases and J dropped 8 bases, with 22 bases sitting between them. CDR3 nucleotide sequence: TGTGCCAGCAGCCCTAGGGGTGAGGGTACCGAAGAAAAACTGTTTTTT. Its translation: CASSPRGEGTEEKLFF.

The CDR3 is CASSQRDTGPHHNEKLFF. The CDR3 DNA sequence: TGTGCCAGCAGCCAACGGGACACGGGGCCACACCATAATGAAAAACTGTTTTTT. The J gene is TRBJ1-4, the V gene TRBV7-9; weak D call: TRBD1 (6 bases). CDR1 and CDR2 (germline): SEHNR, FQNEAQ (reference sequence). The CDR3 is 18 residues long. V lost 5 bases, J lost 4 bases, and 23 bases lay in between.

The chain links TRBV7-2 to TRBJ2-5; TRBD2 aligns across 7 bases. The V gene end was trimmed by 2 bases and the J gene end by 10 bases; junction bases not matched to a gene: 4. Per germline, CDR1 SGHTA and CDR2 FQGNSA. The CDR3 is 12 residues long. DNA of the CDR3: TGTGCCAGCAGCTTATCGGGGGGACTCCAGTACTTC. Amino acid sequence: CASSLSGGLQYF.

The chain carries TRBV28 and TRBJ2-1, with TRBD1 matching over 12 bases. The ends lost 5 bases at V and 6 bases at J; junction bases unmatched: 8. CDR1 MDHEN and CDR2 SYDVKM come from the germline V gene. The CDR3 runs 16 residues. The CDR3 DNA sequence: TGTGCCAGCAGTGGCCCGGGACAGGGGGCCCTCAATGAGCAGTTCTTC. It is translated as CASSGPGQGALNEQFF.